Listed here is a single TCR beta chain. Its antigen is unknown. The sorted Tregs were CD4+CD25+CD127-/low cells. Trimming removed 4 bases from V and 3 bases from J, with 13 bases in between. This CDR3 spans 14 amino acids. Germline CDR1 reads SGHRS; CDR2 reads YFSETQ. Whole-study results and caveats: Tumor-infiltrating Treg TCR alpha and beta sequences overlapped most with tumor naive CD4+ T cells, then blood naive.

Full-length variable regions came from constant-region reverse primers plus semi-nested Nested Universal Primer A PCR. One entry per CDR3 protein results from TCRdb running MiXCR on the 5' RACE reads. This table has 32,000 or so distinct CDR3 sequences, over 20% appearing once. The sample comprised tumor-infiltrating Tregs sorted from the breast tumor. This receptor was obtained from a female donor with breast cancer. This rearrangement joins TRBV5-1 to TRBJ1-1; D is perhaps TRBD1 (5 bases). CDR3 DNA: TGCGCCAGCAGCAGACAGAAGGCGGACACTGAAGCTTTCTTT. This sequence encodes CASSRQKADTEAFF.